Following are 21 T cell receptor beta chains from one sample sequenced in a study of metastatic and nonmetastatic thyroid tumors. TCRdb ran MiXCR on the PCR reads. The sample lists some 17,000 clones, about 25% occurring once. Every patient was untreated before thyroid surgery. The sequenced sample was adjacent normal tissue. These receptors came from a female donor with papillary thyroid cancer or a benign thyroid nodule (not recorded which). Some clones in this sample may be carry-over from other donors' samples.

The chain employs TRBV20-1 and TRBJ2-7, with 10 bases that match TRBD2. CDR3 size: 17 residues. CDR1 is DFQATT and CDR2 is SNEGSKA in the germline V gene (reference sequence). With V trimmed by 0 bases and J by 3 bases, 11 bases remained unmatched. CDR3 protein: CSARDPDPSGSFYEQYF. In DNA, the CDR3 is TGCAGTGCTAGAGATCCGGATCCTAGCGGGAGTTTCTACGAGCAGTACTTC.

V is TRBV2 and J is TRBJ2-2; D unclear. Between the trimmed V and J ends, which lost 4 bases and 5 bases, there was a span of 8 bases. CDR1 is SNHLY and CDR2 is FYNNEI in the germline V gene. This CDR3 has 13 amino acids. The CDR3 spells CASSGQTTGELFF. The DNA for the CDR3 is TGTGCCAGCAGTGGGCAGACAACCGGGGAGCTGTTTTTT. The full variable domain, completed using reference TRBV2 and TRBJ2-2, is EPEVTQTPSHQVTQMGQEVILRCVPISNHLYFYWYRQILGQKVEFLVSFYNNEISEKSEIFDDQFSVERPDGSNFTLKIRSTKLEDSAMYFCASSGQTTGELFFGEGSRLTVL.

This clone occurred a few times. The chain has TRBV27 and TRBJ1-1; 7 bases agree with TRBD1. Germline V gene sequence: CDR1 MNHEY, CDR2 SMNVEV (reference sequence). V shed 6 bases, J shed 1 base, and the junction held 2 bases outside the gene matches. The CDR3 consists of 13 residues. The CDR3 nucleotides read TGTGCCAGCAGCAACAGGGGGAACACTGAAGCTTTCTTT. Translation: CASSNRGNTEAFF.

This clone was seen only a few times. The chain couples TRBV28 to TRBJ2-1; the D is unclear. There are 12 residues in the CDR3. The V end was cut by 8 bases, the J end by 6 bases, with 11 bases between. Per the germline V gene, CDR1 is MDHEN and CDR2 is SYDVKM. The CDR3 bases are TGTGCCAGCTCGGTGTCGGGCAATGAGCAGTTCTTC. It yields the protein CASSVSGNEQFF.

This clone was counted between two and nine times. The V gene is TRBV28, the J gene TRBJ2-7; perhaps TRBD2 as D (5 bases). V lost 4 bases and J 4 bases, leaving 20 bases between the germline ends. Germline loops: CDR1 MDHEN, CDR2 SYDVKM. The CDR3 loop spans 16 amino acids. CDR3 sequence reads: CASSSTQTWTGYEQYF. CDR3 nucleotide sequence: TGTGCCAGCAGTTCCACCCAGACCTGGACTGGATACGAGCAGTACTTC.

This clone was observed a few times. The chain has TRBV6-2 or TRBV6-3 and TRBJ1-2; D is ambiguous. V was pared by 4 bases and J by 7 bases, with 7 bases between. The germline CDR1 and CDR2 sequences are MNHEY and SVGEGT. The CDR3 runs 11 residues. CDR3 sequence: CASSSFSGYTF. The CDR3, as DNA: TGTGCCAGCAGTTCATTCAGTGGCTACACCTTC.

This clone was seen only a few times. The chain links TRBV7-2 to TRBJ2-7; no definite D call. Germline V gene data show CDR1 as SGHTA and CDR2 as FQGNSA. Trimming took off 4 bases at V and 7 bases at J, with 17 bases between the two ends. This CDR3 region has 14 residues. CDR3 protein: CASSSLDSPWEQYF. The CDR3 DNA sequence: TGTGCCAGCAGCTCATTAGACTCCCCCTGGGAGCAGTACTTC. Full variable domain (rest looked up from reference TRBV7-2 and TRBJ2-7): GAGVSQSPSNKVTEKGKDVELRCDPISGHTALYWYRQSLGQGLEFLIYFQGNSAPDKSGLPSDRFSAERTGGSVSTLTIQRTQQEDSAVYLCASSSLDSPWEQYFGPGTRLTVT.

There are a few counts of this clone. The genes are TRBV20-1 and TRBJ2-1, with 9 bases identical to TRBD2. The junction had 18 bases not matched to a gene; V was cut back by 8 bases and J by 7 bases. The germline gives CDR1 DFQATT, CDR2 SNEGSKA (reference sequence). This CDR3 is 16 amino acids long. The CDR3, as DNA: TGCAGTCCCGAGGAGTCTAGCGGGGATCGCCGGAATGAGCAGTTCTTC. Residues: CSPEESSGDRRNEQFF.

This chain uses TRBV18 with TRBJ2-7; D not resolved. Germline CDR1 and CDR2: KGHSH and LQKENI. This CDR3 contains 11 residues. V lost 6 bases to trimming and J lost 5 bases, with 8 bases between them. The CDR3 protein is CASSTSHEQYF. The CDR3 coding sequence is TGTGCCAGCTCCACCAGCCACGAGCAGTACTTC.

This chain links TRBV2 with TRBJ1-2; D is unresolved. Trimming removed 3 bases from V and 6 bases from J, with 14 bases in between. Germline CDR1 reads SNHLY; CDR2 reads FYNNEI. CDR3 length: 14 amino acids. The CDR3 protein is CASSEDRIGHGYTF. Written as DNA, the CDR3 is TGTGCCAGCAGTGAGGATCGGATAGGTCATGGCTACACCTTC. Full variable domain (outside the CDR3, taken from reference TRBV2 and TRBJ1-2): EPEVTQTPSHQVTQMGQEVILRCVPISNHLYFYWYRQILGQKVEFLVSFYNNEISEKSEIFDDQFSVERPDGSNFTLKIRSTKLEDSAMYFCASSEDRIGHGYTFGSGTRLTVV.

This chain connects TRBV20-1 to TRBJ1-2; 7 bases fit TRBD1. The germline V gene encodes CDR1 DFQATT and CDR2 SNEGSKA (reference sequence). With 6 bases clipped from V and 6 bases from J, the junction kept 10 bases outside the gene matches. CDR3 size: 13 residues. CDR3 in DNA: TGCAGTGCCCCACCCACAGGGGATCATGGCTACACCTTC. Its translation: CSAPPTGDHGYTF.

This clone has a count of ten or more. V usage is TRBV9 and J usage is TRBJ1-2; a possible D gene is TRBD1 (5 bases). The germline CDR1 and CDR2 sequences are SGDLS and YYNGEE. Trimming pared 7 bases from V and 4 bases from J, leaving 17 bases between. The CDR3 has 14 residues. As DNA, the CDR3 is TGTGCCAGCGGGGGGGTGAGAACTTTCTATGGCTACACCTTC. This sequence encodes CASGGVRTFYGYTF.

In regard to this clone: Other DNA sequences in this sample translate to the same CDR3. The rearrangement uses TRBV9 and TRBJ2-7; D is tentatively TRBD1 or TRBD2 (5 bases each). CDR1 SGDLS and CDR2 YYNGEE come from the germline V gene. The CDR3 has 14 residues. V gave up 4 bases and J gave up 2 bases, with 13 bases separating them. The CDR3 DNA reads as TGTGCCAGCAGCTTAGGGACGGGGACCTACGAGCAGTACTTC. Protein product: CASSLGTGTYEQYF.

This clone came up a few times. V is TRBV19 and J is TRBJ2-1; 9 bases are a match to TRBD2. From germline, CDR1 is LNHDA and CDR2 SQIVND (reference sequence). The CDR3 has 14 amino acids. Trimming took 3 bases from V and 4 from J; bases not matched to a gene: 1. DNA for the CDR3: TGTGCCAGTAGTATGCGGGGGGGATACAATGAGCAGTTCTTC. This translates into CASSMRGGYNEQFF.

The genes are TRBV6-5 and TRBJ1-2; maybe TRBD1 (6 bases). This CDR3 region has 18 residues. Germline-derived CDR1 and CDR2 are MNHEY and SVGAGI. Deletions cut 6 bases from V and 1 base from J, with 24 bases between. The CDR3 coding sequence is TGTGCCAGCAGGGGAAGGGGGAGGATTGATAACGATAACTATGGCTACACCTTC. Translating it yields CASRGRGRIDNDNYGYTF.

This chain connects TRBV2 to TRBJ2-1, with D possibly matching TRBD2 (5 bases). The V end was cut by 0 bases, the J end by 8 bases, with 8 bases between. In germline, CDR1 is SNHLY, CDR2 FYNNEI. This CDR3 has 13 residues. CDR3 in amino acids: CASSEALADEQFF. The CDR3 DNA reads TGTGCCAGCAGTGAAGCCCTAGCCGATGAGCAGTTCTTC.

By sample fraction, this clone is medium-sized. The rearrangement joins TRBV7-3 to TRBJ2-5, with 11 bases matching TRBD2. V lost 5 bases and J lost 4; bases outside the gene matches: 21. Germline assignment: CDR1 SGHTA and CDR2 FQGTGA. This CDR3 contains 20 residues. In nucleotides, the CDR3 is TGTGCCAGCAGCCTCCAGGGTGGAGTAGCGGGAGGGCCCGGTGGAGAGACCCAGTACTTC. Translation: CASSLQGGVAGGPGGETQYF.

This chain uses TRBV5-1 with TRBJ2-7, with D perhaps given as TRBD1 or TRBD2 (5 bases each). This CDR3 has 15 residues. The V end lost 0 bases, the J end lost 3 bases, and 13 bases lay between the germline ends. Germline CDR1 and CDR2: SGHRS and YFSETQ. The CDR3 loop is CASSLARDGSYEQYF. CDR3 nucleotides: TGCGCCAGCAGCTTGGCCCGGGACGGCAGCTACGAGCAGTACTTC.

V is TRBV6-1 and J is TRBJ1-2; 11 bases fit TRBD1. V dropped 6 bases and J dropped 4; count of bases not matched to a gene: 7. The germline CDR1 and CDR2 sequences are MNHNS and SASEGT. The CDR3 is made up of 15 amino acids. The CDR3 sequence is CASRQAGQGVYGYTF. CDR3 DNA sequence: TGTGCCAGCAGGCAGGCGGGACAGGGGGTCTATGGCTACACCTTC.

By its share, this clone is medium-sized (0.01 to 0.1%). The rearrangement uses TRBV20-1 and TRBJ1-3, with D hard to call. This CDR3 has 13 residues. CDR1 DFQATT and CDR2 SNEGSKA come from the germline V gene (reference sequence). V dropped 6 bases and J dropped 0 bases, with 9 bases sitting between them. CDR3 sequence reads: CSAAGYSGNTIYF. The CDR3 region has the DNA TGCAGTGCAGCAGGATACTCTGGAAACACCATATATTTT.

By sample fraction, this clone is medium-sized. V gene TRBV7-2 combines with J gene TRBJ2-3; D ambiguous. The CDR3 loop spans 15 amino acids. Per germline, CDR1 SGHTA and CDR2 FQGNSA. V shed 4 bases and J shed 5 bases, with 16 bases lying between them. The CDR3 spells CASSYRGAYRDTQYF. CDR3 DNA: TGTGCCAGCAGCTATCGCGGCGCCTACCGAGATACGCAGTATTTT. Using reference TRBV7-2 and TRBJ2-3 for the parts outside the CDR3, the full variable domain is GAGVSQSPSNKVTEKGKDVELRCDPISGHTALYWYRQSLGQGLEFLIYFQGNSAPDKSGLPSDRFSAERTGGSVSTLTIQRTQQEDSAVYLCASSYRGAYRDTQYFGPGTRLTVL.